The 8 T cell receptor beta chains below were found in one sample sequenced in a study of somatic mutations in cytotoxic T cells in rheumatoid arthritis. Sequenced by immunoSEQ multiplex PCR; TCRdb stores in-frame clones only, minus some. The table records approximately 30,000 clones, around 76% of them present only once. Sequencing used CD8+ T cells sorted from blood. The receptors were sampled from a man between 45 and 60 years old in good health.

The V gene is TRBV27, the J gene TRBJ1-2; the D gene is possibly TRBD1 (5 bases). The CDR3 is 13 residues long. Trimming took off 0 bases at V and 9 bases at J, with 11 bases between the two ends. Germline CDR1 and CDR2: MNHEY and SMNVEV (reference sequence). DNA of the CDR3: TGTGCCAGCAGTTTATCGCAGCAGGGCAGCTACACCTTC. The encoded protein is CASSLSQQGSYTF.

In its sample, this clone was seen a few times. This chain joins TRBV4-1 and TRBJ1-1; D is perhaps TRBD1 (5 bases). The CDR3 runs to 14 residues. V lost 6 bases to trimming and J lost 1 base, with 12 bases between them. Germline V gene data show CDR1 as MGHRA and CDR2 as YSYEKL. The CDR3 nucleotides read TGCGCCAGCAGGTCTGAGGGGCCGAACACTGAAGCTTTCTTT. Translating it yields CASRSEGPNTEAFF.

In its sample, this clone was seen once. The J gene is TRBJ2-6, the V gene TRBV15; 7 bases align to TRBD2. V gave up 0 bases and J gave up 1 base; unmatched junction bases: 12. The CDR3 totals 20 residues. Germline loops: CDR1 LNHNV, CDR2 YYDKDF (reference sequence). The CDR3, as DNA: TGTGCCACCAGCAGAGAGGGACTTTGGGGGGAGGGGTCTGGGGCCAACGTCCTGACTTTC. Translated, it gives CATSREGLWGEGSGANVLTF.

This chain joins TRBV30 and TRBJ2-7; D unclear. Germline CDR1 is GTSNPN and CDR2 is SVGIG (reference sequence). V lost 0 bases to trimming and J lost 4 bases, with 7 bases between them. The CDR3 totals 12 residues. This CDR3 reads CAWSVDGYEQYF. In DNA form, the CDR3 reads TGTGCCTGGAGTGTTGATGGGTACGAGCAGTACTTC.

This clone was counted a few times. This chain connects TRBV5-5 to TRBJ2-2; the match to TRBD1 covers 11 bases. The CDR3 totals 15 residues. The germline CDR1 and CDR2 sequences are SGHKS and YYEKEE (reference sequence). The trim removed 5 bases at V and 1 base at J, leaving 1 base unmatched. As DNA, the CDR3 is TGTGCCAGCAGGGGGACAGGGGGGAACACCGGGGAGCTGTTTTTT. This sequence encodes CASRGTGGNTGELFF.

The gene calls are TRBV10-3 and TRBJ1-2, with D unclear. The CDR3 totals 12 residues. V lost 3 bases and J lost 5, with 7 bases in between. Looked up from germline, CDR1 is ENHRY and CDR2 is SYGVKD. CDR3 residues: CAISDGVYGYTF. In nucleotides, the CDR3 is TGTGCCATCAGTGACGGGGTATATGGCTACACCTTC.

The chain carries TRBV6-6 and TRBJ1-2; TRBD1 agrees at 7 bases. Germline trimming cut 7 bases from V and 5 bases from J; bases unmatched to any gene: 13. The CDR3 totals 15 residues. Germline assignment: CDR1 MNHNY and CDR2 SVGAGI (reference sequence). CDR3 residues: CASTIWAGGSYGYTF. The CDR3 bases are TGTGCCAGCACAATATGGGCAGGGGGATCGTATGGCTACACCTTC.

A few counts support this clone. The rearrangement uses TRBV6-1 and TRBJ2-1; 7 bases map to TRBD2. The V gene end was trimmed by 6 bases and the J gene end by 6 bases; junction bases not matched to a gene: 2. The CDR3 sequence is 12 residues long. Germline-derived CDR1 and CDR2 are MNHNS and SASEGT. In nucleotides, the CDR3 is TGTGCCAGCAGGCGGGAGCGCAATGAGCAGTTCTTC. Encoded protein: CASRRERNEQFF.